This TCR beta chain was observed in a study of shared clonotypes between healthy human individuals. The table came from immunoSEQ multiplex PCR; TCRdb's copy has only in-frame clones and leaves some out. Of 300,000 to 350,000 clones in the sample, around 79% are singletons; the top ten hold about 10%. From germline, CDR1 is KGHSH and CDR2 LQKENI. This CDR3 is built from 14 residues. The V end was cut by 2 bases, the J end by 4 bases, with 9 bases between. Sequencing was done on a sample of memory CD4+ T cells sorted from blood. Subset of the sample: CD45RA-negative fraction. The receptor comes from a man aged 30-40 years in good health. V gene TRBV18 combines with J gene TRBJ1-3; D gene uncertain. CDR3 sequence: CASSPSKGGNTIYF. As DNA, the CDR3 is TGTGCCAGCTCACCATCCAAGGGCGGAAACACCATATATTTT. The full variable domain, in which reference TRBV18 and TRBJ1-3 provide the parts outside the CDR3, is NAGVMQNPRHLVRRRGQEARLRCSPMKGHSHVYWYRQLPEEGLKFMVYLQKENIIDESGMPKERFSAEFPKEGPSILRIQQVVRGDSAAYFCASSPSKGGNTIYFGEGSWLTVV.